The TCR beta chain under discussion was sequenced for a study of technical replicates of blood from a handful of donors listed by TCRdb under 2017. V is pared back by 5 bases and J by 0 bases, with 15 bases lying between the germline termini. Looking up the germline V gene yields CDR1 SGDLS and CDR2 YYNGEE. Its CDR3 holds 16 amino acids, cysteine through phenylalanine. Only CDR3 DNA is held: 48 bases, read in frame from base 1. To note about this clone: Its antigen is currently not known. The input lacks base qualities; no much larger clone sits a single base away.

The library relied on the immunoSEQ multiplex PCR assay. TCRdb took over this immuneACCESS table, retaining in-frame rearrangements with V and J assigned. Such tables are incomplete; in checked studies, under half of the missing clones stem from an unresolved V gene, and the remainder is unexplained. The sample table contains 80,000 to 90,000 clones; only one count was recorded for about 95% of them. 0.25% of the sample is in the top ten clones. Recombination linked TRBV9 to TRBJ1-3, with a weak D call of TRBD1 (5 bases match). This clonotype was sampled from a human donor in good health. The sequenced material came from T cells isolated from PBMCs. The nucleotide sequence is TGTGCCAGCAGTGGACAACCCACTAACTCTGGAAACACCATATATTTT. This sequence encodes CASSGQPTNSGNTIYF.